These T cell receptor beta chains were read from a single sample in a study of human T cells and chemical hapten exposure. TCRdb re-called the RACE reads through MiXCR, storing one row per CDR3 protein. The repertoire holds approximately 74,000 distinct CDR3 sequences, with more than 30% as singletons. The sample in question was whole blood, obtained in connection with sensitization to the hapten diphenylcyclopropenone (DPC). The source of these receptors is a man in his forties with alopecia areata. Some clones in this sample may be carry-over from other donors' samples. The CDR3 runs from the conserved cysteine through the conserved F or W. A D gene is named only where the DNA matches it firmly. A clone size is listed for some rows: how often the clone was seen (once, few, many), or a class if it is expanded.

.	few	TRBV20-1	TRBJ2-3	TGCAGTGCGCGAAGGGACGACGCTAGCACAGATACGCAGTATTTT	CSARRDDASTDTQYF
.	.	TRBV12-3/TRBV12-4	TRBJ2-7	TGTGCCAGCAGTTCCGGGACATGGACGTCCGAGCAGTACTTC	CASSSGTWTSEQYF
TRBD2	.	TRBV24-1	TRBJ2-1	TGTGCCACCAGTGAGTGGGGGGGTAGCTACAATGAGCAGTTCTTC	CATSEWGGSYNEQFF
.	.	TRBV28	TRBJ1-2	TGTGCCAGCAACCCGGCAGGCGGCGGCTACACCTTC	CASNPAGGGYTF
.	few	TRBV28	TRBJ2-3	TGTGCCAGCAGTTCACAAACCGAATCTAGCACAGATACGCAGTATTTT	CASSSQTESSTDTQYF
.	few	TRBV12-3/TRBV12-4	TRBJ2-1	TGTGCCAGTTGCCACAGGGAGCTCCCCTACAATGAGCAGTTCTTC	CASCHRELPYNEQFF
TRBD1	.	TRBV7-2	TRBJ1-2	TGTGCCAGCAGCCATACAGGGGGCCCTAACTATGGCTACACCTTC	CASSHTGGPNYGYTF
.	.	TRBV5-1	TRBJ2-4	TGCGCCAGCAGCTCGGGACCTGAGGGGGACATTCAGTACTTC	CASSSGPEGDIQYF
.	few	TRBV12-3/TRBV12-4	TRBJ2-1	TGTGCCAGCTCCTTTGGGCTGGAGAGTGAGCAGTTCTTC	CASSFGLESEQFF
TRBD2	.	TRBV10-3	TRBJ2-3	TGTGCCATCAGTGAGTCAGCGGGAGCAGCAGATACGCAGTATTTT	CAISESAGAADTQYF
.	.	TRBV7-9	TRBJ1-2	TGTGCCAGCAGCTTAGGTCCAAATACCTATGGCTACACCTTC	CASSLGPNTYGYTF
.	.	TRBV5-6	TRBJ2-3	TGTGCCAGCAGCGCTCCGGCCGGGCGTCGCACAGATACGCAGTATTTT	CASSAPAGRRTDTQYF
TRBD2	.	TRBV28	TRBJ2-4	TGTGCCAGCAGGCAGCCCAGCGGGGTAGCCAAAAACATTCAGTACTTC	CASRQPSGVAKNIQYF
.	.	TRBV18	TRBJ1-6	TGTGCCAGCTCAGGGGGGTCGAGGAATTCACCCCTCCACTTT	CASSGGSRNSPLHF
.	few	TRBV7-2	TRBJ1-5	TGTGCCAGCAGCTTAGTTGCCAGCCGAATCGGTCAGCCCCAGCATTTT	CASSLVASRIGQPQHF
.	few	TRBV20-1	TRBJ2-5	TGCAGTGCTAGTTTGACGGGTCCGGGGGAGACCCAGTACTTC	CSASLTGPGETQYF
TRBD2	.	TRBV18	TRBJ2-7	TGTGCCAGCTCACCCCAGACTAGCCCTGTAGGTGAGCAGTACTTC	CASSPQTSPVGEQYF
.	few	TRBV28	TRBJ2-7	TGTGCCAGCAGTTTATCGTGGGACACCTCCTACGAGCAGTACTTC	CASSLSWDTSYEQYF
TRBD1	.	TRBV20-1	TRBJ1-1	TGCAGTGCTCCCTTCCGGGACAGTGACACTTTCTTT	CSAPFRDSDTFF
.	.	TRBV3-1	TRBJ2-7	TGTGCCAGCAGTCAAAGTTACAGTTACTACGAGCAGTACTTC	CASSQSYSYYEQYF
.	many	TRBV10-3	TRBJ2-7	TGTGCCATCAGTGGGGGGGGGGCGACCTCCTACGAGCAGTACTTC	CAISGGGATSYEQYF
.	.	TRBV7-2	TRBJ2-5	TGTGCCGGGGGCTCCGGGGGGACCCAGTACTTC	CAGGSGGTQYF
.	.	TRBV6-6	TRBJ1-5	TGTGCCAGCTTGCACTCCACCAGGGCATGGCAGCCCCAGCATTTT	CASLHSTRAWQPQHF
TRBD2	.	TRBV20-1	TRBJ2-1	TGCAGTGCCAGACTAGCGGGAAACTACAATGAGCAGTTCTTC	CSARLAGNYNEQFF
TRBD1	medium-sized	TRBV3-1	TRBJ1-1	TGTGCCAGCAGCCAAGCCACAGGGGCACTGAACACTGAAGCTTTCTTT	CASSQATGALNTEAFF
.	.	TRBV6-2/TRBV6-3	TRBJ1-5	TGTGCCAGCAGTCTCGACAGGAGTAGCAATCAGCCCCAGCATTTT	CASSLDRSSNQPQHF
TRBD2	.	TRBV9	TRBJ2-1	TGTGCCAGCAGCACGGCGGGAGGTATAGATGAGCAGTTCTTC	CASSTAGGIDEQFF
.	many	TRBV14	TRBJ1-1	TGTGCCAGCAGCCAAGTGCGTGGACGGACTGAAGCTTTCTTT	CASSQVRGRTEAFF
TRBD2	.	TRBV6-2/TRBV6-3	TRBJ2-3	TGTGCCAGCACCTATGACCCCACTAGAGCGGGATCAATCACAGATACGCAGTATTTT	CASTYDPTRAGSITDTQYF
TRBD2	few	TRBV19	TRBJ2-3	TGTGCCAGTAGTAGCCCGCCCGGGACTAGCGGGGTCACAGATACGCAGTATTTT	CASSSPPGTSGVTDTQYF
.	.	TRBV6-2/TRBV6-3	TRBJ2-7	TGTGCCAGCAGTTTCGACGGAGGGGGGAACGAGCAGTACTTC	CASSFDGGGNEQYF
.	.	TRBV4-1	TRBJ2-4	TGCGCCAGCAGCCAAGTCGTCCTAAGTCGGAACATTCAGTACTTC	CASSQVVLSRNIQYF
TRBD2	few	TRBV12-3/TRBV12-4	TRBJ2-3	TGTGCCAGCAGTCGAAGTCATAGCGGGAGCGGAGATACGCAGTATTTT	CASSRSHSGSGDTQYF
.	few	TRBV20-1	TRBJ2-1	TGCAGTGCTAGGCCCCCTAGCGTAAGTTCCTATGAGCAGTTCTTC	CSARPPSVSSYEQFF
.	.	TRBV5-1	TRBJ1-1	TGCGCCAGCCGTCCCGGGCCGGGGTTGGACACTGAAGCTTTCTTT	CASRPGPGLDTEAFF
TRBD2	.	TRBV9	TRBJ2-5	TGTGCCAGCAGTACGCTAGCGGAAGAGACCCAGTACTTC	CASSTLAEETQYF
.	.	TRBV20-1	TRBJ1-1	TGCAGTGCTAGAGCCCAACGGCGGGGGAACACTGAAACTTTCTTT	CSARAQRRGNTETFF
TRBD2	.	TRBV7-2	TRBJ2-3	TGTGCCAGCAGGACCCTAGCGGGAGTTACAGATACGCAGTATTTT	CASRTLAGVTDTQYF
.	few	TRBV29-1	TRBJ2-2	TGCAGCGTTGATGACTCTCTAACCGGGGAGCTGTTTTTT	CSVDDSLTGELFF
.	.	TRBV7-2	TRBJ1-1	TGTGCCAGCAGCTCCAGGGTTTGGGGCACTGAAGCTTTCTTT	CASSSRVWGTEAFF
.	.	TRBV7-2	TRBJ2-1	TGTGCCAGCAGTCCGATGACGGGAGCCTACAATGAGCAGTTCTTC	CASSPMTGAYNEQFF
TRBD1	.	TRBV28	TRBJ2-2	TGTGCCAGCAGTTTCCCCGGGACAGCCGCCACCGGGGAGCTGTTTTTT	CASSFPGTAATGELFF
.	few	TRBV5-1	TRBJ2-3	TGCGCCAGCAGCCTAGGGTCGTCTGACACAGATACGCAGTATTTT	CASSLGSSDTDTQYF
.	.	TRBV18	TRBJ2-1	TGTGCCAGCTCACCCCAGCAGGGGGGATCAGGATTGGAGTTCTTC	CASSPQQGGSGLEFF
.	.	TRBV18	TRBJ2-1	TGTGCCAGCTCACCTGGCAGGGGATACAATGAGCAGTTCTTC	CASSPGRGYNEQFF
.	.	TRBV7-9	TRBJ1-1	TGTGCCAGCAGCCCCAACCAGGGGATTGAAGCTTTCTTT	CASSPNQGIEAFF
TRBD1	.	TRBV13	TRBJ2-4	TGTGCCAGCAGCTTTGGGACAGGGAAAAACATTCAGTACTTC	CASSFGTGKNIQYF
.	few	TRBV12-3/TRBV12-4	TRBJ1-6	TGTGCCAGCAGTCCCGGGACCGAGGGTTCACCCCTCCACTTT	CASSPGTEGSPLHF
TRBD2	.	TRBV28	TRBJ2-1	TGTGCCAGCAGTTCACTAGCGGGAGGTCCCTCCTACAATGAGCAGTTCTTC	CASSSLAGGPSYNEQFF
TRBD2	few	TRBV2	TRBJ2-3	TGTGCCAGCAGTGTAACTAGCGGGAGGATCACAGATACGCAGTATTTT	CASSVTSGRITDTQYF
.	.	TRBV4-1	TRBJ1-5	TGCGCCAGCAGCCAAGATGGAGGAAATCAGCCCCAGCATTTT	CASSQDGGNQPQHF
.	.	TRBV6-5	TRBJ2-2	TGTGCCAGCAGTTACTCGAGGACCGGGGAGCTGTTTTTT	CASSYSRTGELFF
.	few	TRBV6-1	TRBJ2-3	TGTGCCAGCAGTAAGGGGGACCAGAGAGATACGCAGTATTTT	CASSKGDQRDTQYF
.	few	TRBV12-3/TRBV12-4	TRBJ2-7	TGTGCCAGCAGTTTATCCCGGGATGGGGAGCAGTACTTC	CASSLSRDGEQYF
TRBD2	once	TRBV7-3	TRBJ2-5	TGTGCCAGCAGCTCGGGACTAGCCGGAGAGACCCAGTACTTC	CASSSGLAGETQYF
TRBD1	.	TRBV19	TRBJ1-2	TGTGCCAGTACGGGCAGGGGGCTTGGCTACACCTTC	CASTGRGLGYTF
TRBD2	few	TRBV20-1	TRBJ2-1	TGCAGTGCTAGCTCCGGGACTAGCGTTTACAATGAGCAGTTCTTC	CSASSGTSVYNEQFF
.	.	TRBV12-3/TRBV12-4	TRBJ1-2	TGTGCCAGCAGTTTGAACGGGAACTATGGCTACACCTTC	CASSLNGNYGYTF
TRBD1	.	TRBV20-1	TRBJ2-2	TGCAGTGCTCTAAATCGACAGGGGCGCACCGGGGAGCTGTTTTTT	CSALNRQGRTGELFF